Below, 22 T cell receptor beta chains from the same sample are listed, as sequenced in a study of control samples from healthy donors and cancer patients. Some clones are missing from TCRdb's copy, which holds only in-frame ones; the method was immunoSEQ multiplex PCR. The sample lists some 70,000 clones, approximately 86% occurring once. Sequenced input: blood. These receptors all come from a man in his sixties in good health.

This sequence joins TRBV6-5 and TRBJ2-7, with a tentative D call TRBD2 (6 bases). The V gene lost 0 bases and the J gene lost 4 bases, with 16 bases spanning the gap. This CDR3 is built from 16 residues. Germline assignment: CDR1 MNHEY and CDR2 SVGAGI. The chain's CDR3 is CASSYSGVADSYEQYF. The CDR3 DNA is TGTGCCAGCAGTTACTCCGGGGTAGCGGATTCTTACGAGCAGTACTTC.

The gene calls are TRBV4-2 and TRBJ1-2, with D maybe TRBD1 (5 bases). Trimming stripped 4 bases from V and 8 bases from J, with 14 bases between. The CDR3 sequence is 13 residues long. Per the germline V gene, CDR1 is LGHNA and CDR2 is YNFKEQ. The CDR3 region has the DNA TGTGCCAGCAGCCCAGGGCTCCGGGGCGGCTACACCTTC. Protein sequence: CASSPGLRGGYTF.

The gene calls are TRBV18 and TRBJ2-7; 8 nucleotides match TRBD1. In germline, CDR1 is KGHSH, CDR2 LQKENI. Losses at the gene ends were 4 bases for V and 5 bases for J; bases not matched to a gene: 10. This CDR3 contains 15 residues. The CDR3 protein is CASSRSTGERNEQYF. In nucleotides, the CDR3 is TGTGCCAGCTCACGTTCGACAGGGGAAAGGAACGAGCAGTACTTC.

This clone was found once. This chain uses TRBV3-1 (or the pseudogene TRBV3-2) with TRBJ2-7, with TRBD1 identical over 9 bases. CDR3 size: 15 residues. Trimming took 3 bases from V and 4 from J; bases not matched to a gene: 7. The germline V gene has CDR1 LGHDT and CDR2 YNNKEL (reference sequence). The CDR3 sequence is CASSHPGQGRYEQYF. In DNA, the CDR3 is TGTGCCAGCAGCCACCCCGGACAGGGGAGATACGAGCAGTACTTC.

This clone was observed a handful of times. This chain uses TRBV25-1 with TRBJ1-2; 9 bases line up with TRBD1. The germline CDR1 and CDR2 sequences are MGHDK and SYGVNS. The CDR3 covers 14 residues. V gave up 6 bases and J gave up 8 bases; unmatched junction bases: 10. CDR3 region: CASSEGGTGFGYTF. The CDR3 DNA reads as TGTGCCAGCAGCGAGGGCGGGACAGGGTTCGGCTACACCTTC.

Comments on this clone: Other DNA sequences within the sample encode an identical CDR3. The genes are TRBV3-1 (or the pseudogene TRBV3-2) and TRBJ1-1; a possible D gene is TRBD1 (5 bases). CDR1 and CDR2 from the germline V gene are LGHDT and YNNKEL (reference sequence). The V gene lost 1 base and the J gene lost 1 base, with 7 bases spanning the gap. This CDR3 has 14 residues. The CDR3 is CASSQAGGNTEAFF. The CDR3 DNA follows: TGTGCCAGCAGCCAAGCCGGGGGGAACACTGAAGCTTTCTTT.

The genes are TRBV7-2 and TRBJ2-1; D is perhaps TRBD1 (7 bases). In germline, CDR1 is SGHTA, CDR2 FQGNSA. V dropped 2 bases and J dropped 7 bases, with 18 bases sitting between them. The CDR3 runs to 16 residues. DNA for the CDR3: TGTGCCAGCAGCTTATCAGGGCAGGGGGGTTGGAATGAGCAGTTCTTC. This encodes CASSLSGQGGWNEQFF. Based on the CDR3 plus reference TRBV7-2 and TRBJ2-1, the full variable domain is GAGVSQSPSNKVTEKGKDVELRCDPISGHTALYWYRQSLGQGLEFLIYFQGNSAPDKSGLPSDRFSAERTGGSVSTLTIQRTQQEDSAVYLCASSLSGQGGWNEQFFGPGTRLTVL.

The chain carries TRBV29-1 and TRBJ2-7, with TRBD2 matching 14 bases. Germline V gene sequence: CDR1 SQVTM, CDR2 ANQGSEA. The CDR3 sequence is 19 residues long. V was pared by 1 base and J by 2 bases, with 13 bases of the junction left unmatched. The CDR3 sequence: CSVEGARGLAGVGPYEQYF. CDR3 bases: TGCAGCGTTGAAGGGGCAAGGGGACTAGCGGGAGTGGGCCCCTACGAGCAGTACTTC.

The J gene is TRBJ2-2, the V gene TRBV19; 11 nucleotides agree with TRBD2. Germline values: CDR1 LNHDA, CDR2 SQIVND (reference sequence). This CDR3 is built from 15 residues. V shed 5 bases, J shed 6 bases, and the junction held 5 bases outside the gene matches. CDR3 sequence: CASSLGLAEAGELFF. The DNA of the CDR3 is TGTGCCAGTAGTCTGGGACTAGCGGAGGCCGGGGAGCTGTTTTTT. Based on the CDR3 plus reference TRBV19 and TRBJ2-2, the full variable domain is DGGITQSPKYLFRKEGQNVTLSCEQNLNHDAMYWYRQDPGQGLRLIYYSQIVNDFQKGDIAEGYSVSREKKESFPLTVTSAQKNPTAFYLCASSLGLAEAGELFFGEGSRLTVL.

CDR3 sequence (DNA): TGTGCCAGCAGCTTAGAAGCCAGGGGGCTGAGCACAGATACGCAGTATTTT. This encodes CASSLEARGLSTDTQYF. The rearrangement joins TRBV7-2 to TRBJ2-3, with 8 positions matching TRBD1. This CDR3 contains 17 residues. The germline gives CDR1 SGHTA, CDR2 FQGNSA. Trimming took 1 base from V and 0 from J; bases not matched to a gene: 6.

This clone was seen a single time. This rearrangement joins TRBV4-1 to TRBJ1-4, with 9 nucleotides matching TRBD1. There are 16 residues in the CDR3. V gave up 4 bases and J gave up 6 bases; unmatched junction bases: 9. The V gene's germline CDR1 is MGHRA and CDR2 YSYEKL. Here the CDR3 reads CASSPKNRDRDEKLFF. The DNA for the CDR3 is TGCGCCAGCAGCCCGAAAAACCGGGACAGGGATGAAAAACTGTTTTTT.

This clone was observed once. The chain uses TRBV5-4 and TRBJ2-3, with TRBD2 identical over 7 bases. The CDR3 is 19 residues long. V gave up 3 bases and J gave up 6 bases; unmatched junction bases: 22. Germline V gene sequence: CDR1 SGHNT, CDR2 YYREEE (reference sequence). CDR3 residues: CASSWGGGRQLAYADTQYF. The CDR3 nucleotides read TGTGCCAGCAGCTGGGGGGGTGGCCGTCAGTTGGCGTATGCGGATACGCAGTATTTT.

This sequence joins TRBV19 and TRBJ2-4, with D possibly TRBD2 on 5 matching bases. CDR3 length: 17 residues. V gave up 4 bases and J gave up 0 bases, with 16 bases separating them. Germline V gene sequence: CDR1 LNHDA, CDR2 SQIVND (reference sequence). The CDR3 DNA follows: TGTGCCAGTAGTAGTTGGGGAGCGGCACTAGCCAAAAACATTCAGTACTTC. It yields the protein CASSSWGAALAKNIQYF.

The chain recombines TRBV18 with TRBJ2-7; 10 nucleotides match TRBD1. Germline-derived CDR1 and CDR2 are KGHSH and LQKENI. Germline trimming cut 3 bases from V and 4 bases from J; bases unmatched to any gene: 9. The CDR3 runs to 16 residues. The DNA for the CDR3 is TGTGCCAGCTCACCGTTACCGGGACAGGGGCCTTACGAGCAGTACTTC. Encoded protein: CASSPLPGQGPYEQYF.

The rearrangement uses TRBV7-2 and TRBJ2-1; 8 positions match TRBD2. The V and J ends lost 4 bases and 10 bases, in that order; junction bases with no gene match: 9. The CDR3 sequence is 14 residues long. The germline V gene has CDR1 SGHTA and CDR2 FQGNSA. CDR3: CASSSAGAGLEQFF. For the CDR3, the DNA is TGTGCCAGCAGCTCAGCGGGAGCGGGCCTGGAGCAGTTCTTC.

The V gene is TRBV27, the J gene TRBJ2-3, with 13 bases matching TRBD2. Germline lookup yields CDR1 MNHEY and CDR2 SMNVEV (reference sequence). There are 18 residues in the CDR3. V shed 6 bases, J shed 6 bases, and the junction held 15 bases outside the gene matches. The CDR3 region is CASSPDPGLAGQGDTQYF. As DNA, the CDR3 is TGTGCCAGCAGCCCCGACCCGGGACTAGCGGGACAAGGGGATACGCAGTATTTT.

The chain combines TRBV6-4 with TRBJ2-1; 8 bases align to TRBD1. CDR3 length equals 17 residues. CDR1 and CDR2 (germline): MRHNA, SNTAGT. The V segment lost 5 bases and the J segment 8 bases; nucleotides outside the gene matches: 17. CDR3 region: CASSPHPPQGAQDEQFF. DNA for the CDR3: TGTGCCAGCAGTCCGCACCCCCCTCAGGGGGCGCAGGATGAGCAGTTCTTC.

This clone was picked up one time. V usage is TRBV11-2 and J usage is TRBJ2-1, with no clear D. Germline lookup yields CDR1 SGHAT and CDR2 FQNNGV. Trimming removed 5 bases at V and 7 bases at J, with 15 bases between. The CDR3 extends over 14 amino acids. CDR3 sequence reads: CASSPQLVWNEQFF. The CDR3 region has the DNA TGTGCCAGCAGCCCACAACTGGTGTGGAATGAGCAGTTCTTC.

DNA for the CDR3: TGTGCCAGTAAAGAGACAGGGGCCAATCAGCCCCAGCATTTT. Translation: CASKETGANQPQHF. V and J are TRBV6-5 and TRBJ1-5; 8 positions agree with TRBD1. The CDR3 consists of 14 residues. The junction had 7 bases not matched to a gene; V was cut back by 9 bases and J by 3 bases. In germline, CDR1 is MNHEY, CDR2 SVGAGI.

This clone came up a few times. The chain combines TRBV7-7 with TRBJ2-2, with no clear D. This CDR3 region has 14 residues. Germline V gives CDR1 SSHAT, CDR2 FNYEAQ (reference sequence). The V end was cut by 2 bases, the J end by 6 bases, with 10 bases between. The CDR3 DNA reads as TGTGCCAGCAGCTTAAGTCCGGGTTCCGGGGAGCTGTTTTTT. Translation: CASSLSPGSGELFF.

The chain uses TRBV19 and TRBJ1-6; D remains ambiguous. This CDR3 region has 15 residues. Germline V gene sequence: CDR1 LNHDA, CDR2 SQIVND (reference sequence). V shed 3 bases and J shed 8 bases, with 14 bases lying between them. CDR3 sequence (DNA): TGTGCCAGTAGTATCCGGGGAAAGAGGGATTCACCCCTCCACTTT. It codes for CASSIRGKRDSPLHF.

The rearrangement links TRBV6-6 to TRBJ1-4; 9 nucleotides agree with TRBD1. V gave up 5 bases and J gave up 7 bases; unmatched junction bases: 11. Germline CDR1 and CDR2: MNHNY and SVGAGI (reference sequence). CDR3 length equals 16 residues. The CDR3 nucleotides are TGTGCCAGCAGTGTCATACGGGGACAGGGATTTGAAAAACTGTTTTTT. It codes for CASSVIRGQGFEKLFF.